Given below is one T cell receptor (beta chain) in context. This specimen comes from a study of blood T cell repertoires in COVID-19. Study-level information: Material from acute and convalescent COVID-19 was sourced from the United States, Italy and Spain. Sources were T cells, B-cell-depleted T cells, or PBMCs; the material itself was cDNA or gDNA.

Measured with immunoSEQ multiplex PCR; TCRdb has only the in-frame clones, and not every one. The sample includes about 150,000 clones, more than 65% of them seen just once. The length of the CDR3 is 14 residues. Deletions cut 6 bases from V and 2 bases from J, with 13 bases between. CDR1 ENHRY and CDR2 SYGVKD come from the germline V gene. The chain combines TRBV10-3 with TRBJ1-2; tentatively, D is TRBD1 (6 bases). What was sequenced was peripheral blood. The TCR originated in a woman older than 75 with active or convalescent COVID-19. The CDR3 protein is CAIRMDSENYGYTF. Here the CDR3 DNA reads TGTGCCATCAGGATGGACAGCGAAAACTATGGCTACACCTTC.